The 23 T cell receptor beta chains below come from one sample, sequenced in a study of T cells in Graves' hyperthyroidism and ophthalmopathy. Regions amplified from RNA transcripts were the TCR beta CDR3 regions. Researchers ran a first-round RT-PCR on the TCR CDR3 using the HTBI primer set. TCRdb itself ran the multiplex PCR reads through MiXCR, one entry per CDR3 protein. Of about 480,000 distinct CDR3 sequences listed, approximately 15% are singletons. The sample was blood. These receptors were taken from a woman younger than 30 with Graves' hyperthyroidism.

The rearrangement uses TRBV20-1 and TRBJ2-3; TRBD2 agrees at 12 bases. V dropped 2 bases and J dropped 3; count of bases not matched to a gene: 9. CDR1 DFQATT and CDR2 SNEGSKA come from the germline V gene (reference sequence). This CDR3 comprises 17 residues. CDR3 region: CSARRTSGNRRTDTQYF. CDR3 coding DNA: TGCAGTGCTAGACGGACTAGCGGGAATCGTCGGACAGATACGCAGTATTTT.

J is TRBJ1-3 and V is TRBV12-5, with a weak D call TRBD1 (5 bases). The length of the CDR3 is 21 residues. Germline values: CDR1 LGHNT, CDR2 FRNRAP. The germline V and J ends were trimmed by 0 bases and 0 bases, with 24 bases remaining between them. The CDR3, as DNA: TGTGCTAGTGGTTTGGTACTTCCCCTCTCGACCGACAGAAGCTCTGGAAACACCATATATTTT. This translates into CASGLVLPLSTDRSSGNTIYF.

There are many counts of this clonotype. The chain has TRBV7-3 and TRBJ1-4, with D tentatively TRBD1 (5 bases). Looked up from germline, CDR1 is SGHTA and CDR2 is FQGTGA. This CDR3 is 18 amino acids long. Trimming removed 1 base at V and 10 bases at J, with 25 bases between. The CDR3 coding sequence is TGTGCCAGCAGCTTAAGCAGGGAAAATCCGAGTTTCTGTGGAAAACTGTTTTTT. Translated, it gives CASSLSRENPSFCGKLFF.

This clonotype was seen ten or more times. V and J are TRBV12-3 or TRBV12-4 and TRBJ2-7; possible D gene TRBD2, 6 bases. This CDR3 is 15 amino acids long. V was shortened by 6 bases and J by 4 bases, with 19 bases between the two germline ends. The chain's CDR3 is CASSPGGRDLYEQYF. In nucleotides, the CDR3 is TGTGCCAGCAGCCCCGGTGGGCGGGACTTATACGAGCAGTACTTC.

This clonotype was counted many times. V usage is TRBV7-8 and J usage is TRBJ1-5; D gene uncertain. The V gene lost 0 bases and the J gene lost 5 bases, with 8 bases spanning the gap. This CDR3 is 14 amino acids long. Germline V gene sequence: CDR1 SGHVS, CDR2 FQNEAQ. The CDR3 reads CASSLAGFYQPQHF. The CDR3 DNA is TGTGCCAGCAGCTTAGCAGGGTTTTATCAGCCCCAGCATTTT. The full variable domain, with the rest looked up from reference TRBV7-8 and TRBJ1-5, is GAGVSQSPRYKVAKRGQDVALRCDPISGHVSLFWYQQALGQGPEFLTYFQNEAQLDKSGLPSDRFFAERPEGSVSTLKIQRTQQEDSAVYLCASSLAGFYQPQHFGDGTRLSIL.

Ten or more counts support this clonotype. This rearrangement joins TRBV10-3 to TRBJ2-7; 11 positions match TRBD2. CDR3 length: 15 amino acids. V trimming: 6 bases; J trimming: 4 bases; junction bases outside the gene matches: 8. Germline V gene data show CDR1 as ENHRY and CDR2 as SYGVKD. CDR3 protein: CAISETSGSSYEQYV. For the CDR3, the DNA is TGTGCCATCAGCGAAACTAGCGGGAGCAGTTACGAGCAGTACGTC.

The sample holds many counts of this clonotype. This chain uses TRBV2 with TRBJ2-1, with D possibly TRBD1 on 6 matching bases. Trimming took off 3 bases at V and 0 bases at J, with 12 bases between the two ends. This CDR3 is 16 amino acids long. Looked up from germline, CDR1 is SNHLY and CDR2 is FYNNEI. CDR3 nucleotide sequence: TGTGCCAGCAGTGATGTAAGGACAGACTCCTACAATGAGCAGTTCTTC. This translates into CASSDVRTDSYNEQFF.

This clonotype was detected ten times or more. This rearrangement joins TRBV5-1 to TRBJ2-5, with 11 bases lining up with TRBD1. This CDR3 contains 14 residues. Germline values: CDR1 SGHRS, CDR2 YFSETQ. With V trimmed by 5 bases and J by 5 bases, 5 bases remained unmatched. The CDR3, as DNA: TGCGCCAGCAGTACGGACAGGGGGCAGGAGACCCAGTACTTC. Translating it yields CASSTDRGQETQYF.

This clonotype came up many times. CDR3 in amino acids: CASSPASGRAGEQYV. DNA of the CDR3: TGTGCCAGCTCACCAGCCAGCGGGAGGGCCGGCGAGCAGTACGTC. This rearrangement joins TRBV18 to TRBJ2-7; 10 nucleotides agree with TRBD2. Germline-derived CDR1 and CDR2 are KGHSH and LQKENI. V trimming: 2 bases; J trimming: 6 bases; junction bases outside the gene matches: 7. The CDR3 has 15 residues.

The chain uses TRBV5-6 and TRBJ2-7; TRBD2 matches at 11 bases. CDR3 length: 16 residues. Losses at the gene ends were 1 base for V and 2 bases for J; bases not matched to a gene: 5. CDR1 SGHDT and CDR2 YYEEEE come from the germline V gene. CDR3 protein: CASSLYGTSGAYEQYV. The CDR3 region has the DNA TGTGCCAGCAGCTTGTATGGGACTAGCGGAGCCTACGAGCAGTACGTC.

This clonotype was recorded at least ten times. V usage is TRBV20-1 and J usage is TRBJ2-5, with D maybe TRBD2 (5 bases). The V and J ends lost 5 bases and 0 bases respectively, with 7 bases between them. The CDR3 totals 12 residues. Germline assignment: CDR1 DFQATT and CDR2 SNEGSKA (reference sequence). CDR3 in DNA: TGCAGTGCTGATAGCGACCAAGAGACCCAGTACTTC. Its translation is CSADSDQETQYF.

This clonotype was detected only a few times. The chain links TRBV11-1 to TRBJ2-7; the match to TRBD2 covers 7 bases. The CDR3 extends over 15 amino acids. The V gene end was trimmed by 2 bases and the J gene end by 2 bases; junction bases not matched to a gene: 6. Germline V gene sequence: CDR1 SGHAT, CDR2 FQDESV (reference sequence). CDR3 amino acids: CASSLLGGSPYEQYF. CDR3 sequence (DNA): TGTGCCAGCAGCTTATTAGGCGGGAGCCCCTACGAGCAGTACTTC.

In this sample, this clonotype turned up many times. The rearrangement uses TRBV12-3 or TRBV12-4 and TRBJ1-3; 9 positions match TRBD1. This CDR3 spans 16 amino acids. J was trimmed by 9 bases and V by 7 bases; bases with no gene match: 16. CDR3 nucleotides: TGTGCCAGCACCGGAGCCCCCGGGACAGGGAAAGGCACCATATATTTT. Protein: CASTGAPGTGKGTIYF.

This clonotype occurred many times. The chain links TRBV12-3 or TRBV12-4 to TRBJ2-1, with 7 bases that match TRBD1. The CDR3 is made up of 15 amino acids. Germline trimming cut 6 bases from V and 2 bases from J; bases unmatched to any gene: 7. CDR3 sequence: CASRKQGFAYNEQFF. The DNA of the CDR3 is TGTGCCAGCAGGAAACAGGGGTTTGCCTACAATGAGCAGTTCTTC.

This clonotype was counted only a few times. The gene calls are TRBV30 and TRBJ2-3, with 16 positions matching TRBD2. Trimming at V came to 5 bases and at J to 6 bases, leaving 5 bases not matched to a gene. Germline loops: CDR1 GTSNPN, CDR2 SVGIG (reference sequence). CDR3 length: 15 residues. CDR3 nucleotides: TGTGCCTGGTCGGGACTAGCGGGAGGGCCGGATACGCAGTATTTT. Encoded protein: CAWSGLAGGPDTQYF.

This clonotype was observed at least ten times. The gene calls are TRBV30 and TRBJ1-1; TRBD1 agrees at 11 bases. V shed 3 bases, J shed 10 bases, and the junction held 7 bases outside the gene matches. The CDR3 runs 13 residues. From germline, CDR1 is GTSNPN and CDR2 SVGIG (reference sequence). CDR3 loop: CAWSEDRGRAAFF. Here the CDR3 DNA reads TGTGCCTGGAGCGAGGACAGGGGGCGCGCAGCTTTCTTT.

This clonotype was detected ten times or more. The J gene is TRBJ1-1, the V gene TRBV5-1; tentatively, D is TRBD1 (5 bases). The CDR3 has 13 residues. Trimming took off 7 bases at V and 0 bases at J, with 10 bases between the two ends. Germline V gene sequence: CDR1 SGHRS, CDR2 YFSETQ. The CDR3 bases are TGCGCCAGCCGGGGACTACTGAACACTGAAGCTTTCTTT. Its protein product is CASRGLLNTEAFF.

The chain joins TRBV30 to TRBJ2-7; D ambiguous. The ends were cut back, 3 bases at V and 0 bases at J, with 21 bases in the middle. Germline V lookup: CDR1 GTSNPN, CDR2 SVGIG (reference sequence). This CDR3 has 17 residues. Here the CDR3 DNA reads TGTGCCTGGAGGGCACCATACGGGCGTGCCAACTCCTACGAGCAGTACTTC. Residues: CAWRAPYGRANSYEQYF.

This clonotype was observed at least ten times. This sequence joins TRBV12-3 or TRBV12-4 and TRBJ2-7; 7 bases are shared with TRBD1. Trimming removed 3 bases from V and 0 bases from J; junction bases left unmatched: 2. The CDR3 loop spans 14 amino acids. CDR3 DNA sequence: TGTGCCAGCAGTTTTGGGGACAGCTCCTACGAGCAGTACTTC. It encodes CASSFGDSSYEQYF.

This clonotype was counted between two and nine times. This chain uses TRBV29-1 with TRBJ2-1, with TRBD2 as a possible D gene (5 bases). Germline lookup yields CDR1 SQVTM and CDR2 ANQGSEA. V gave up 1 base and J gave up 6 bases, with 22 bases separating them. The CDR3 has 17 residues. For the CDR3, the DNA is TGCAGCGTTGAAGGTTCCAGTAATAGCGTCCCTACCAATGAGCAGTTCTTC. Translating it yields CSVEGSSNSVPTNEQFF.

This clonotype was seen more than once but under ten times. The rearrangement links TRBV20-1 to TRBJ2-1; no clear D. Germline V gene sequence: CDR1 DFQATT, CDR2 SNEGSKA (reference sequence). V was cut by 4 bases and J by 8 bases, with 15 bases left in between. The CDR3 runs 13 residues. The CDR3 DNA reads TGCAGTGCTAACGGGCGGTCTTTGGATGAGCAGTTCTTC. Translating it yields CSANGRSLDEQFF.

The sample holds many counts of this clonotype. The chain recombines TRBV30 with TRBJ1-1; a weak D match, TRBD1 (6 bases). The germline CDR1 and CDR2 sequences are GTSNPN and SVGIG (reference sequence). The CDR3 loop spans 14 amino acids. V lost 0 bases, J lost 1 base, and 9 bases lay in between. CDR3 sequence: CAWSVAGANTEAFF. DNA for the CDR3: TGTGCCTGGAGTGTTGCGGGGGCGAACACTGAAGCTTTCTTT. Full variable domain (rest looked up from reference TRBV30 and TRBJ1-1): SQTIHQWPATLVQPVGSPLSLECTVEGTSNPNLYWYRQAAGRGLQLLFYSVGIGQISSEVPQNLSASRPQDRQFILSSKKLLLSDSGFYLCAWSVAGANTEAFFGQGTRLTVV.

This clonotype was observed a handful of times. The CDR3 coding sequence is TGTGCCAGCAGTTTAAGGGGCGAGGCTGGCTACACCTTC. The encoded protein is CASSLRGEAGYTF. The genes are TRBV12-3 or TRBV12-4 and TRBJ1-2; D may be TRBD1 (5 bases). Trimming removed 2 bases at V and 7 bases at J, with 11 bases between. CDR3 length: 13 amino acids.